Sequencing of this T cell receptor (beta chain) was carried out in a study of blood T cells in healthy people across ages (dated by TCRdb to between 2014 and 2017). Broadly, across the study: Template switching captured roughly one uniquely barcoded TCR beta cDNA molecule per two T cells in model experiments. To avoid experimental bias, donors of different ages were spread randomly across the sequencing lanes. Four age groups were formed from the donors: young (average approximately 15 years), middle-aged (around 39), aged (62) and long-lived (around 82). The study measured age-related changes in TCR beta repertoire diversity using deep sequencing normalized with unique cDNA molecular identifiers. Using the same blood draw, the study looked at two additional independent replicas of 1 million unique cDNA reads for two donors, one aged 18 to 30 and the other aged 80 or older.

Systemically healthy Caucasian individuals from Russia, over 30 in total and aged about 6 to 90 years, were included as donors. Each donor gave around 9.9 milliliters of peripheral blood, collected into EDTA-treated Vacutainer tubes. PBMCs were isolated by Ficoll-Paque density-gradient centrifugation, with at least 7 million obtained per sample. Total RNA, at least 6 micrograms per sample, was extracted from PBMCs with Trizol reagent. The percentages of naive CD45RAhigh/CD27high T cells were determined by flow cytometry on a PBMC aliquot from every donor. Library method: 5' RACE. The sample was run on an Illumina HiSeq 2500. The second PCR ran for roughly 7 to 12 cycles and used a J-beta primer mix along with a sample-barcoded 5' primer. Each TCR beta cDNA molecule received a unique molecular identifier from a template-switch 5' adaptor carrying 12 random nucleotides. Each sample yielded at least 3 million CDR3-containing paired-end reads. The Mint cDNA synthesis kit, primed by a TRBC-specific oligonucleotide, was used to synthesize first-strand cDNA from all RNA. Following uracil-DNA glycosylase treatment, a first 18-cycle PCR with universal primers M1SS and BC2_uni_R was performed on all cDNA. The original pipeline was this. For normalization, 1 million high-quality reads, each with a distinct molecular identifier, were randomly selected from each sample. Reads sharing molecular identifiers were discarded rather than binned into consensus sequences. MiTCR, run with a Q25 quality threshold and the strictest error-elimination algorithm, handled CDR3 identification, clonotype clustering and error correction. A nonparametric unseen species model with Euler transformation was used to estimate lower-bound total TCR beta diversity. Using fastp at Q25 and MiXCR, TCRdb reprocessed the public reads and kept productive beta chains. Each CDR3 protein gets just one entry, which takes the most common genes and DNA from the rows behind it. The V and J calls follow TCRdb's processing rather than the paper's. The sample data list hundreds of thousands of distinct CDR3 sequences, and roughly 49% of these were observed just once. 30% to 40% of the sample belongs to the ten largest clones.

With regard to this clonotype: Which antigen it targets is not known. Base qualities are missing; no much larger clone stands one base away.

The CDR1 and CDR2 encoded by the germline V gene are MGHDK and SYGVNS. Its CDR3 holds 19 amino acids, cysteine through phenylalanine. Of all the DNA, just the CDR3 is kept, 57 bases in frame from base 1. The V end gives up 4 bases and the J end 2 bases, leaving 13 bases in the junction not matched to a gene. General study outcomes and caveats: Because donor CMV infection status was unknown, age-related changes in expanded clonotypes were potentially confounded. Because profiling used bulk unsorted PBMCs, naive and antigen-experienced compartments could not be compared conclusively. As age increased, observed TCR beta diversity per million T cells dropped in a roughly linear way, and a significant reduction was already evident by age 40. Total diversity estimates from one million sequenced T cells were considered lower bounds and underestimates. The long-lived group showed more naive CD4+ T cells, fewer expanded clones and increased TCR diversity than the aged group, suggesting age selection. There was a strong correlation between observed TCR beta diversity and the percentage of naive T cells measured by flow cytometry.

This sequence originates from an older woman in good health. The rearranged segments are TRBV25-1 and TRBJ2-1, with TRBD2 matching 11 junction bases. The sequenced material came from blood. The sequence in DNA is TGTGCCAGCAGTGCTCTTCCCAGGCCGGGACTAGCGGCCTACAATGAGCAGTTCTTC. This translates into CASSALPRPGLAAYNEQFF.